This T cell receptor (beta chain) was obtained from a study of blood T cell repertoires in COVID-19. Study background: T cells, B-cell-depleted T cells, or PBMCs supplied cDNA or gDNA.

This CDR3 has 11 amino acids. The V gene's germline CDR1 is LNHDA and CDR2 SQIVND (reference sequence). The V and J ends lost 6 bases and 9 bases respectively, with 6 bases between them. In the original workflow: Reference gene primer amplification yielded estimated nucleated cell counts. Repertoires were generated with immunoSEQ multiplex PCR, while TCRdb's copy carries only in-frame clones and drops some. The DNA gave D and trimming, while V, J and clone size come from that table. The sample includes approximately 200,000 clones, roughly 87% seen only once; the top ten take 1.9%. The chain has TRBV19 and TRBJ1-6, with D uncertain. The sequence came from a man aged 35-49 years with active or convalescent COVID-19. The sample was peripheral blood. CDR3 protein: CASSNGSPLHF. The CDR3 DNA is TGTGCCAGTAGCAACGGTTCACCCCTCCACTTT.